This T cell receptor (beta chain) was retrieved from a study of regulatory T cells in long-lasting Graves disease. Study-wide results and limits: Newly diagnosed disease favored TRBV20-1 and TRBJ2-1 over persistent disease.

Arm-PCR with iRepertoire HTBI primers amplified the CDR3 regions for these TCR beta libraries. Per the original data handling: The samples yielded 55 to 75 TRBV and 14 to 15 TRBJ segments. TCRdb re-analysed the multiplex PCR reads in MiXCR, keeping a single row per CDR3 protein. The V and J calls shown here were made by TCRdb, not taken from the authors' results. The table has over 400,000 distinct CDR3 sequences, around 15% seen once. As to this clonotype: Antigen: not known.

Germline CDR1 is MNHNS and CDR2 is SASEGT. The CDR3 is 15 residues long. Trimming took off 7 bases at V and 2 bases at J, with 14 bases between the two ends. Time point reported: newly diagnosed GD, antithyroid drugs for less than 3 months. With RNA extracted from PBMCs as input, the TCR library was made. The sample was also linked to a second study, of T cells in Graves' hyperthyroidism and ophthalmopathy. According to that study: A patient was excluded if there was uncontrolled infection, other autoimmune disease, pregnancy or lactation. When the TCR CDR3 underwent first-round RT-PCR, the HTBI primer set was used.

The sample consisted of peripheral blood mononuclear cells (PBMCs), taken at new diagnosis, from a patient treated with antithyroid drugs. This TCR was recovered from a woman aged 45-65 years with Graves disease. The V gene is TRBV6-1, the J gene TRBJ2-2; D is unresolved. The CDR3 is CASTNFGDNTGELFF. CDR3 coding DNA: TGTGCCAGCACCAACTTCGGAGATAACACCGGGGAGCTGTTTTTT.